Listed below are T cell receptor beta chains from one sample, sequenced in a study of shared clonotypes between healthy human individuals. Assay: immunoSEQ multiplex PCR; the TCRdb copy retains only in-frame clones and omits some. The repertoire holds fewer than 350,000 clones, with about nine tenths as singletons. Sequencing used memory CD8+ T cells sorted from blood. These receptors came from a man between 18 and 35 years old in good health. CDR3s include the opening cysteine and the closing phenylalanine or tryptophan. A D gene is named only where the DNA matches it firmly. Expanded clones get a size class; other rows say once, few or many, or leave the size out.

v_gene	abundance	d_gene	j_gene	CDR3aa	CDR3nt
TRBV2	many	-	TRBJ2-7	CASSAGHAYEQYF	TGTGCCAGCAGTGCCGGACATGCCTACGAGCAGTACTTC
TRBV5-1	-	-	TRBJ1-5	CASSPGGVNQPQHF	TGCGCCAGCAGCCCGGGAGGGGTAAATCAGCCCCAGCATTTT
TRBV7-8	-	TRBD1	TRBJ2-7	CASSFSTGYEQYF	TGTGCCAGCAGCTTTTCGACAGGGTACGAGCAGTACTTC
TRBV27	few	-	TRBJ2-2	CASSPGPGGELFF	TGTGCCAGCAGTCCGGGTCCCGGCGGGGAGCTGTTTTTT
TRBV5-6	-	-	TRBJ1-1	CASKTENTEAFF	TGTGCCAGCAAGACGGAGAACACTGAAGCTTTCTTT
TRBV6-5	-	-	TRBJ2-7	CASSFGGQGSYEQYF	TGTGCCAGCAGTTTTGGGGGCCAAGGGAGCTACGAGCAGTACTTC
TRBV11-2	-	-	TRBJ1-5	CASSFGGSQPQHF	TGTGCCAGCAGCTTTGGGGGATCGCAGCCCCAGCATTTT
TRBV2	-	TRBD2	TRBJ2-3	CASSPAAGFGTQYF	TGTGCCAGCAGTCCGGCAGCGGGGTTTGGTACGCAGTATTTT
TRBV7-9	-	-	TRBJ1-2	CASSSGTSGYTF	TGTGCCAGCAGCAGCGGGACGTCCGGCTACACCTTC
TRBV14	-	-	TRBJ2-7	CASSQDAGFQNPYEQYF	TGTGCCAGCAGCCAAGATGCCGGGTTCCAGAACCCCTACGAGCAGTACTTC
TRBV7-8	-	TRBD2	TRBJ2-2	CASSRLAGETGELFF	TGTGCCAGCAGTCGACTAGCGGGGGAAACCGGGGAGCTGTTTTTT
TRBV6-1	-	-	TRBJ2-2	CASSENSGDGRTGELFF	TGTGCCAGCAGTGAAAATTCCGGGGATGGGCGGACCGGGGAGCTGTTTTTT
TRBV4-1	-	-	TRBJ2-2	CASSPLGAAGTGELFF	TGTGCCAGCAGCCCCCTAGGGGCCGCGGGCACCGGGGAGCTGTTTTTT
TRBV11-2	once	-	TRBJ1-1	CASSSTTGEAFF	TGTGCCAGCAGCTCTACGACAGGTGAAGCTTTCTTT
TRBV7-2	many	TRBD1	TRBJ1-6	CASSRGQGLSPLHF	TGTGCCAGCAGTAGAGGACAGGGTCTTTCACCCCTCCACTTT
TRBV4-1	few	-	TRBJ1-2	CASSPGSTLYGYTF	TGCGCCAGCAGCCCAGGCTCGACGCTGTATGGCTACACCTTC
TRBV29-1	-	-	TRBJ2-7	CSVQAAYEQYF	TGCAGCGTCCAGGCGGCCTACGAGCAGTACTTC
TRBV6-1	once	TRBD2	TRBJ2-2	CASSVTGTSGGHLTGELFF	TGTGCCAGCAGTGTTACCGGGACTAGCGGGGGCCATCTAACCGGGGAGCTGTTTTTT
TRBV7-9	-	-	TRBJ2-5	CASSLASPQETQYF	TGTGCCAGCAGCTTAGCCTCCCCCCAAGAGACCCAGTACTTC
TRBV10-3	-	-	TRBJ1-1	CAISDRGAGETEAFF	TGTGCCATCAGTGACCGGGGGGCAGGGGAAACTGAAGCTTTCTTT